This T cell receptor beta chain originates from a study of cytomegalovirus exposure and HLA in healthy donors. CDR3 size: 16 residues. Between the trimmed V and J ends, which lost 5 bases and 0 bases, there was a span of 14 bases. The V gene's germline CDR1 is LNHDA and CDR2 SQIVND (reference sequence). Sequencing was performed with immunoSEQ multiplex PCR; in TCRdb, only in-frame clones are kept and a portion is missing. The table records roughly 300,000 clones, more than 75% of them present only once. This receptor was taken from a woman aged 18-35 years in good health and CMV-seronegative. V is TRBV19 and J is TRBJ2-1; D is undetermined. Sequenced: PBMCs. CDR3 region: CASSADGVSSYNEQFF. DNA for the CDR3: TGTGCCAGTAGTGCAGACGGAGTTAGCTCCTACAATGAGCAGTTCTTC. The full variable domain, its missing parts supplied by reference TRBV19 and TRBJ2-1, is DGGITQSPKYLFRKEGQNVTLSCEQNLNHDAMYWYRQDPGQGLRLIYYSQIVNDFQKGDIAEGYSVSREKKESFPLTVTSAQKNPTAFYLCASSADGVSSYNEQFFGPGTRLTVL.